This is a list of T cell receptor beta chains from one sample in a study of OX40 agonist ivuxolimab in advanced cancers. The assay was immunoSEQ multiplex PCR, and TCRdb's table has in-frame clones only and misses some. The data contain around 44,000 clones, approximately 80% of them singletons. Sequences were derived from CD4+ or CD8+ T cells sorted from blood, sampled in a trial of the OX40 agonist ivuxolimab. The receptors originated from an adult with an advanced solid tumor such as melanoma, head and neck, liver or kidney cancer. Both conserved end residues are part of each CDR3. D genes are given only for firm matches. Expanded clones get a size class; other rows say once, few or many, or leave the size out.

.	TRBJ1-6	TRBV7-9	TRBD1	TGTGCCAGCAGCTTATTAGGACAGGGGCGATCACCCCTCCACTTT	CASSLLGQGRSPLHF
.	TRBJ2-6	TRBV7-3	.	TGTGCCAGCAGCTTCGGGGGCGCCGGGGCCAACGTCCTGACTTTC	CASSFGGAGANVLTF
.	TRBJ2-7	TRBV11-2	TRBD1	TGTGCCAGCAGCTATCAATCCGGGACAGGGTTAGAGGGGCAGTACTTC	CASSYQSGTGLEGQYF
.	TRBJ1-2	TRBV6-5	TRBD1	TGTGCCAGCAGTTATAGACAGGGGTATGGCTACACCTTC	CASSYRQGYGYTF
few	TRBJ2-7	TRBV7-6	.	TGTGCCAGCAGCCGCTCCCAAACGAGCGAGCAGTACTTC	CASSRSQTSEQYF
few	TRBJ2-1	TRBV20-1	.	TGCAGTGCCGTAAATTACAATGAGCAGTTCTTC	CSAVNYNEQFF
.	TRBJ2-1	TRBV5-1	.	TGCGCCAGCAGTTTTGATTTGATACAGTTCTTC	CASSFDLIQFF
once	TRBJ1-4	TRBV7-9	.	TGTGCCAGCAGCCAAGGACAGTCCCCAACTAATGAAAAACTGTTTTTT	CASSQGQSPTNEKLFF
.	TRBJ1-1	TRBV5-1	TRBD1	TGCGCCAGCAGCCCTGGACAGGGTACCATGAACACTGAAGCTTTCTTT	CASSPGQGTMNTEAFF
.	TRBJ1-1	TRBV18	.	TGTGCCAGCTCACGACTGGACAGGAACACTGAAGCTTTCTTT	CASSRLDRNTEAFF
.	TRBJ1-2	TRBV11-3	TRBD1	TGTGCCAGCAGCGCCTCGACAGGGGGTGGTCGTGGCTACACCTTC	CASSASTGGGRGYTF
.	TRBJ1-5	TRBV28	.	TGTGCCAGCAGTTTAGGGCGGACCCAGCATTTT	CASSLGRTQHF
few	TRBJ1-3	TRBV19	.	TGTGCCAGTGAGCGTGACTCTGGAAACACCATATATTTT	CASERDSGNTIYF
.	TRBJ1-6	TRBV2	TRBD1	TGTGCCAGCAGGGGACAGGGTCGAGATTCACCCCTCCACTTT	CASRGQGRDSPLHF
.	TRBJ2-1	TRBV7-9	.	TGTGCCAGCTCCATGGGCTCCTACAATGAGCAGTTCTTC	CASSMGSYNEQFF
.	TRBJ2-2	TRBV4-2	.	TGTGCCAGCAGCCAAGCTGGCGGGGCGAACACCGGGGAGCTGTTTTTT	CASSQAGGANTGELFF
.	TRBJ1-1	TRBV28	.	TGTGCCAGCAGTTCAGTAGGCGGGTTGAGGAAAGCTTTCTTT	CASSSVGGLRKAFF
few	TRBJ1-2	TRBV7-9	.	TGTGCCAGCAGCCGTAGTGCGGGGGGCGCAGGCTATGGCTACACCTTC	CASSRSAGGAGYGYTF
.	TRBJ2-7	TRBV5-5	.	TGTGCCAGCAGCTCTTCCAGGGGAACCTACGAGCAGTACTTC	CASSSSRGTYEQYF
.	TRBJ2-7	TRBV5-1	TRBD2	TGCGCCAGCAGCGAAGGACTAGCGGTGAGGTACGAGCAGTACTTC	CASSEGLAVRYEQYF
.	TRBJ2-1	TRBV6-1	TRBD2	TGTGCCAGCAGTGAAGCGCTGGCGGGAGCCTACAATGAGCAGTTCTTC	CASSEALAGAYNEQFF
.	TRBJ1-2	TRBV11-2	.	TGTGCCAGCAGCTTAGAGGACAGTGGCTACGGCTACACCTTC	CASSLEDSGYGYTF
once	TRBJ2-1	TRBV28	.	TGTGCCAGCACCCCAATACAGAACAATGAGCAGTTCTTC	CASTPIQNNEQFF
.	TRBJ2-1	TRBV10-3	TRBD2	TGTGCCATCAGTGAGTCGAAGATCCTAGCGGGAAGTGAGCAGTTCTTC	CAISESKILAGSEQFF
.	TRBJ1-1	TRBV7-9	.	TGTGCCAGCGGTAGGGGGGACACTGAAGCTTTCTTT	CASGRGDTEAFF
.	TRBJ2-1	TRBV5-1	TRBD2	TGCGCCAGCAGCCGGCTTACAAGCGGGACCTACAATGAGCAGTTCTTC	CASSRLTSGTYNEQFF
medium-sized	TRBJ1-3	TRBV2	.	TGTGCCAGCAGTTCGCAGGGTGCTGGAAACACCATATATTTT	CASSSQGAGNTIYF
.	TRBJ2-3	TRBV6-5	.	TGTGCCAGCAGTTACTCATTCAGATCAGATACGCAGTATTTT	CASSYSFRSDTQYF
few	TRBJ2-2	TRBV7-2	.	TGTGCCAGCAGGGTGGGTGGAGGCACCGGGGAGCTGTTTTTT	CASRVGGGTGELFF
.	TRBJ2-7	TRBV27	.	TGTGCCAGCAGTCCCAGGGCCTACTCCTACGAGCAGTACTTC	CASSPRAYSYEQYF
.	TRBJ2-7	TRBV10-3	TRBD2	TGTGCCATCGGGGAGGGGAGGCCCCAGCAGTACTTC	CAIGEGRPQQYF
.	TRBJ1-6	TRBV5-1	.	TGCGCCAGCAGCTTGGCGAAGTTGTCCGGGAGCTCCTATAATTCACCCCTCCACTTT	CASSLAKLSGSSYNSPLHF
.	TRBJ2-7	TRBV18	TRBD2	TGTGCCAGCTCGCTCCTAGCGGGAGGGCGAAACGAGCAGTACTTC	CASSLLAGGRNEQYF
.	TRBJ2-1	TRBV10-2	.	TGCGCCAGCACATGGCGGGACACCTACAATGAGCAGTTCTTC	CASTWRDTYNEQFF
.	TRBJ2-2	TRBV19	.	TGTGCCAGTAGTATTTCCAGGACCGGGGAGCTGTTTTTT	CASSISRTGELFF
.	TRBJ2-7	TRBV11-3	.	TGTGCCAGCAGCTTTAGGGGCTACGAGCAGTACTTC	CASSFRGYEQYF
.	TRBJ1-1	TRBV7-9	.	TGTGCCAGCAGCTTAGCGCAGGCGGTGTTGAGCACTGAAGCTTTCTTT	CASSLAQAVLSTEAFF
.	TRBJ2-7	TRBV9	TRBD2	TGTGCCAGCAGCGTAGCAAGTAGCGGGAAAGAGCAGTACTTC	CASSVASSGKEQYF
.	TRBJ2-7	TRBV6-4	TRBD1	TGTGCCAGCAGCCCGCCCGGGACAGGGGTCGTAGAGGAGCAGTACTTC	CASSPPGTGVVEEQYF
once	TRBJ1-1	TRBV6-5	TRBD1	TGTGCCAGCAGCGCCGGGACAGGGCCCGCTGAAGCTTTCTTT	CASSAGTGPAEAFF
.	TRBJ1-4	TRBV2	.	TGTGCCAGCAGGTTGAAGGGGGTCGTTGAAAAACTGTTTTTT	CASRLKGVVEKLFF
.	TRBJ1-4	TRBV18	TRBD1	TGTGCCAGCTCACCAATACAGGGGAAGCCCAATGAAAAACTGTTTTTT	CASSPIQGKPNEKLFF
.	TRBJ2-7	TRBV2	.	TGTGCCAGCAGTGATAGCCATTACGAGCAGTACTTC	CASSDSHYEQYF
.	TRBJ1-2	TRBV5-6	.	TGTGCCAGCAGCCCAACGCTCGACGGAGCGAGAGGCTACACCTTC	CASSPTLDGARGYTF
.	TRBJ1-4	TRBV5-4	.	TGTGCCAGCAGCTCGAACCCCAGGGGCGAAACTAATGAAAAACTGTTTTTT	CASSSNPRGETNEKLFF
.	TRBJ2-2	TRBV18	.	TGTGCCAGCTCACCTGCCACCGCCGGGGAGCTGTTTTTT	CASSPATAGELFF
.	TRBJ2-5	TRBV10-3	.	TGTGCCATCAGGGCGGGATCGGGGGAGACCCAGTACTTC	CAIRAGSGETQYF
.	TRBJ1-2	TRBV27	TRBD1	TGTGCCAGCAGTTTATCGGGACAGGACATTCATGGCTACACCTTC	CASSLSGQDIHGYTF
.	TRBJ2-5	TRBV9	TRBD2	TGTGCCAGCAGCGTTGCGGGAGGGCCACGGGAGACCCAGTACTTC	CASSVAGGPRETQYF
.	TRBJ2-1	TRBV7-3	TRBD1	TGTGCCAGCAGCCCAATGGGGGGACAGGGATACAATGAGCAGTTCTTC	CASSPMGGQGYNEQFF
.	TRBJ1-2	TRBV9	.	TGTGCCAGCAGCGTAGCCCCCTTAGGAAACTATGGCTACACCTTC	CASSVAPLGNYGYTF
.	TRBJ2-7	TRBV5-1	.	TGCGCCAGCAGCCAGACCGGGTCCCACTACGAGCAGTACTTC	CASSQTGSHYEQYF
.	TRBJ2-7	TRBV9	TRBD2	TGTGCCAGCAGCGTAGAAGGGACTAGCGGGAGGTTGTACGAGCAGTACTTC	CASSVEGTSGRLYEQYF
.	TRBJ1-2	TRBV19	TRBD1	TGTGCCAGTAGTACTGCGGGACAGGGAAACTATGGCTACACCTTC	CASSTAGQGNYGYTF